The 21 T cell receptor beta chains reported below all come from one sample, sequenced in a study of breast tumors, draining lymph nodes, adjacent tissues. TCRdb re-derived calls from the multiplex PCR reads in MiXCR, one entry per CDR3 protein. The sample carries some 150,000 distinct CDR3 sequences, more than 25% recorded once. Samples came from axillary lymph nodes draining the breast cancer. Material: axillary lymph node tissue. These receptors were obtained from a female donor with breast cancer. Some clones in this sample may be carry-over from other donors' samples.

A word on this clonotype: The final CDR3 position lacks the conserved phenylalanine or tryptophan, pointing to a likely read error. The chain links TRBV9 to TRBJ2-5; 10 bases are a match to TRBD1. The CDR3 totals 15 residues. Germline V gives CDR1 SGDLS, CDR2 YYNGEE. CDR3 in amino acids: CTSSFRQGAGETQYS. The CDR3 DNA sequence: TGTACCAGCAGCTTTCGACAGGGGGCGGGGGAGACCCAGTACTCC.

Regarding this clonotype: Since the CDR3 does not end with the conserved phenylalanine or tryptophan, this likely comes from a read error. The DNA is left out, because the CDR3 cannot be placed on it with certainty; the CDR3 is given as TCRdb lists it. The V gene is TRBV30, the J gene TRBJ1-3; the listed D gene, TRBD1, was not tested against the DNA. The CDR3 is 8 residues long, ends included. Germline V gene sequence: CDR1 GTSNPN, CDR2 SVGIG (reference sequence). This CDR3 reads CAWSSGIT.

To note about this clonotype: Germline and junction disagree at one end, which may indicate a read error. The chain employs TRBV7-2 and TRBJ1-1; unclear D gene. Germline CDR1 is SGHTA and CDR2 is FQGNSA. CDR3 length equals 13 residues. This CDR3 reads CASSLNLASEAFF. As DNA, the CDR3 is TGTGCCAGCAGCTTAAATTTGGCCTCTGAGGCTTTCTTT.

This clonotype was seen at least ten times. This chain connects TRBV4-1 to TRBJ1-3, with no clear D. This CDR3 spans 16 amino acids. Germline CDR1 MGHRA, CDR2 YSYEKL. V was cut by 1 base and J by 4 bases, with 14 bases left in between. CDR3 DNA: TGCGCCAGCAGCCAAGTTATGATTAGGAGAGGAAACACCATATATTTT. As protein: CASSQVMIRRGNTIYF.

Ten or more counts support this clonotype. V and J are TRBV30 and TRBJ2-7; the match to TRBD2 covers 10 bases. CDR3 length: 20 residues. Germline loops: CDR1 GTSNPN, CDR2 SVGIG (reference sequence). V lost 2 bases and J lost 1; bases outside the gene matches: 20. CDR3 nucleotides: TGTGCCTGGAGTCGGTCGACGGGGCTAGCGGGAGCCCGATTGTCCTACGAGCAGTACTTC. Its protein product is CAWSRSTGLAGARLSYEQYF. Combining the CDR3 with reference TRBV30 and TRBJ2-7 gives the whole variable domain SQTIHQWPATLVQPVGSPLSLECTVEGTSNPNLYWYRQAAGRGLQLLFYSVGIGQISSEVPQNLSASRPQDRQFILSSKKLLLSDSGFYLCAWSRSTGLAGARLSYEQYFGPGTRLTVT.

The V and J genes are TRBV28 and TRBJ2-6, with no clear D. This CDR3 is 14 amino acids long. Trimming removed 2 bases at V and 4 bases at J, with 6 bases between. Germline V gene data show CDR1 as MDHEN and CDR2 as SYDVKM. CDR3 nucleotide sequence: TGTGCCAGCAGTTTACTTACGGGGGCCAACGTCCTGACTTTC. This encodes CASSLLTGANVLTF. Filled out from reference TRBV28 and TRBJ2-6, the complete variable domain reads DVKVTQSSRYLVKRTGEKVFLECVQDMDHENMFWYRQDPGLGLRLIYFSYDVKMKEKGDIPEGYSVSREKKERFSLILESASTNQTSMYLCASSLLTGANVLTFGAGSRLTVL.

About this clonotype: This clone may be a read error of a much larger clone one base away. This sequence joins TRBV6-5 and TRBJ1-2, with unresolved D. This CDR3 contains 14 residues. Per the germline V gene, CDR1 is MNHEY and CDR2 is SVGAGI. The CDR3 coding sequence is TGTGCCAGCAGTCACTCGGGCAGAGGATATGGCTACACCTTC. It codes for CASSHSGRGYGYTF.

The table lists this clonotype with many counts. The CDR3 bases are TGTGCCAGCAGCTTCCCCAGGGACAGGAGATCCTACAATGAGCAGTTCTTC. This gives the protein CASSFPRDRRSYNEQFF. The rearrangement joins TRBV11-2 to TRBJ2-1; 8 bases map to TRBD1. The junction had 8 bases not matched to a gene; V was cut back by 3 bases and J by 1 base. Germline V lookup: CDR1 SGHAT, CDR2 FQNNGV. The CDR3 consists of 17 residues.

The CDR3 region is CASSSPRIPLNTEAFF. DNA of the CDR3: TGTGCCAGCAGCTCTCCGCGGATACCACTAAACACTGAAGCTTTCTTT. This sequence joins TRBV7-9 and TRBJ1-1; unclear D gene. This CDR3 is built from 16 residues. The ends were cut back, 4 bases at V and 2 bases at J, with 17 bases in the middle. CDR1 is SEHNR and CDR2 is FQNEAQ in the germline V gene (reference sequence).

In its sample, this clonotype was seen once. The chain has TRBV9 and TRBJ1-2, with D possibly being TRBD1 (5 bases). Germline V gives CDR1 SGDLS, CDR2 YYNGEE. V gave up 4 bases and J gave up 7 bases, with 17 bases separating them. The CDR3 runs to 14 residues. CDR3 DNA sequence: TGTGCCAGCAGCAAACTAGCTGGGGCAAGTGGCTACACCTTC. Its protein product is CASSKLAGASGYTF.

This clonotype came up many times. The genes are TRBV5-1 and TRBJ2-7; possibly TRBD1 for D (5 bases). With 2 bases removed from V and 0 bases from J, the gap between germline ends came to 9 bases. Germline CDR1 and CDR2: SGHRS and YFSETQ. CDR3 length: 14 amino acids. The CDR3 nucleotides are TGCGCCAGCAGCTTCCAGGGAAACTCCTACGAGCAGTACTTC. Protein product: CASSFQGNSYEQYF.

Regarding this clonotype: The junction differs from germline at one of its ends, possibly a read error. The chain joins TRBV20-1 to TRBJ1-3; perhaps TRBD1 as D (6 bases). Germline V gives CDR1 DFQATT, CDR2 SNEGSKA (reference sequence). The CDR3 length is 14 residues. The chain's CDR3 is CGARVGGWEDTIYF. DNA for the CDR3: TGCGGTGCTAGGGTAGGGGGATGGGAGGACACCATATATTTT.

This rearrangement joins TRBV10-1 to TRBJ2-5, with a weak D call TRBD2 (5 bases). Germline values: CDR1 WNHNN, CDR2 SYGVQD (reference sequence). This CDR3 comprises 13 residues. V was cut by 6 bases and J by 1 base, with 9 bases left in between. CDR3 residues: CASSGRGQETQYF. In DNA, the CDR3 is TGCGCCAGCAGCGGCCGGGGCCAAGAGACCCAGTACTTC.

Only a few counts were recorded for this clonotype. This may be a read error: a much more frequent sequence differs by one nucleotide. The V call is TRBV5-6, the J call TRBJ1-2; a possible D gene is TRBD1 (6 bases). There are 14 residues in the CDR3. Trimming left V 2 bases short and J 6 bases short, with 14 bases between. Germline V lookup: CDR1 SGHDT, CDR2 YYEEEE. This CDR3 reads CASSLRGARDGYTF. The CDR3 region has the DNA TGTGCCAGCAGCTTACGGGGGGCCAGGGATGGCTACACCTTC.

This clonotype was counted at least ten times. The chain joins TRBV10-3 to TRBJ2-2; D ambiguous. The germline V gene encodes CDR1 ENHRY and CDR2 SYGVKD. This CDR3 contains 13 residues. The V end was cut by 6 bases, the J end by 7 bases, with 12 bases between. The CDR3 protein is CAIRADPNGELFF. The CDR3 DNA sequence: TGTGCCATCAGGGCCGATCCGAACGGGGAGCTGTTTTTT.

This clonotype was counted at least ten times. The V gene is TRBV19, the J gene TRBJ1-4; 9 bases fit TRBD1. Losses at the gene ends were 7 bases for V and 7 bases for J; bases not matched to a gene: 7. The length of the CDR3 is 14 residues. In germline, CDR1 is LNHDA, CDR2 SQIVND (reference sequence). DNA of the CDR3: TGTGCCAGTACTCTGACAGGGGGAGGTGAAAAACTGTTTTTT. Its translation is CASTLTGGGEKLFF.

The chain links TRBV12-3 or TRBV12-4 to TRBJ2-3; 8 positions match TRBD1. The J segment lost 8 bases and the V segment lost 6 bases, leaving 10 bases of the junction unmatched. The CDR3 runs 14 residues. This CDR3 is CASRWTGMLGTQYF. The CDR3 DNA sequence: TGTGCCAGCAGATGGACAGGGATGTTAGGTACGCAGTATTTT.

This clonotype was detected ten times or more. V and J are TRBV6-4 and TRBJ2-2; no definite D call. Germline V gene data show CDR1 as MRHNA and CDR2 as SNTAGT. V was trimmed by 4 bases and J by 4 bases, leaving 16 bases between them. The CDR3 is 16 residues long. DNA of the CDR3: TGTGCCAGCAGTGCTACTATATCAGACGGCACCGGGGAGCTGTTTTTT. This encodes CASSATISDGTGELFF.

This clonotype was observed many times. V is TRBV19 and J is TRBJ2-2; TRBD1 is a possible D gene (6 bases). This CDR3 has 13 residues. V dropped 6 bases and J dropped 7 bases, with 12 bases sitting between them. CDR1 and CDR2 from the germline V gene are LNHDA and SQIVND (reference sequence). The CDR3 here is CASSPGEGGELFF. In DNA, the CDR3 is TGTGCCAGTAGCCCAGGGGAAGGCGGGGAGCTGTTTTTT.

In this sample, this clonotype turned up a few times. V and J are TRBV20-1 and TRBJ1-1; the D gene is possibly TRBD1 (5 bases). CDR1 and CDR2 (germline): DFQATT, SNEGSKA (reference sequence). The CDR3 extends over 15 amino acids. The V and J ends lost 3 bases and 3 bases respectively, with 17 bases between them. CDR3 sequence: CSARGRDPGDTEAFF. The CDR3 bases are TGCAGTGCTAGGGGACGGGACCCTGGGGACACTGAAGCTTTCTTT.

This clonotype was counted between two and nine times. Given a much more abundant clone one base away, this may be a read error. V and J are TRBV5-1 and TRBJ2-1; 7 nucleotides line up with TRBD2. The CDR3 totals 14 residues. Germline V gives CDR1 SGHRS, CDR2 YFSETQ. The CDR3 loop is CASGLGGTPDEQFF. In nucleotides, the CDR3 is TGCGCCAGCGGCTTGGGAGGGACTCCTGATGAGCAGTTCTTC.